Below, 25 T cell receptor beta chains from the same sample are listed, as sequenced in a study of T cell repertoires in cytomegalovirus infection. TCRdb processed the reads anew with MiXCR; each CDR3 protein has one entry. The data hold around 750,000 distinct CDR3 sequences, with around a third observed a single time. Antigen specificity for these receptors is unknown. Source: cultured CD8+ T cells from PBMCs, taken from culture after CMV antigen stimulation. These receptors were obtained from a human donor in good health (CMV status not recorded). Some clones in this sample may be carry-over from other donors' samples.

This clonotype is a singleton in its sample. The chain carries TRBV6-1 and TRBJ2-1; D is tentatively TRBD1 or TRBD2 (5 bases each). V shed 10 bases and J shed 0 bases, with 16 bases lying between them. In germline, CDR1 is MNHNS, CDR2 SASEGT. This CDR3 has 15 amino acids. The CDR3 DNA is TGTGCCATCAGCCCCAGGGAGAGCTCCTACAATGAGCAGTTCTTC. Its protein is CAISPRESSYNEQFF.

The V and J genes are TRBV28 and TRBJ1-2; tentative D call: TRBD1 (5 bases). The V end was cut by 3 bases, the J end by 8 bases, with 25 bases between. There are 17 residues in the CDR3. Germline V gives CDR1 MDHEN, CDR2 SYDVKM. CDR3 region: CASSFLSAGLGSRGYTF. Written as DNA, the CDR3 is TGTGCCAGCAGTTTTCTTTCGGCAGGGCTGGGGTCTAGAGGCTACACCTTC.

CDR3 region: CASSSTSGRPDTQYF. The CDR3 DNA sequence: TGTGCCAGCAGTTCCACAAGCGGGCGCCCAGATACGCAGTATTTT. This rearrangement joins TRBV27 to TRBJ2-3, with D maybe TRBD2 (6 bases). Germline loops: CDR1 MNHEY, CDR2 SMNVEV (reference sequence). Between the trimmed V and J ends, which lost 4 bases and 4 bases, there was a span of 15 bases. The length of the CDR3 is 15 residues.

This clonotype was picked up a small number of times. The V gene is TRBV12-3 or TRBV12-4, the J gene TRBJ2-2; D ambiguous. CDR3 length equals 13 residues. V was shortened by 8 bases and J by 6 bases, with 13 bases between the two germline ends. Written as DNA, the CDR3 is TGTGCCAGCCGCCTTAGTGGGGCCGGGGAGCTGTTTTTT. This translates into CASRLSGAGELFF.

As for this clonotype: This sequence may be a read error, since a much larger clone differs from it by one base. The chain links TRBV3-1 to TRBJ1-1; no reliable D call. The CDR3 consists of 14 residues. The V end was cut by 1 base, the J end by 5 bases, with 11 bases between. The germline V gene encodes CDR1 LGHDT and CDR2 YNNKEL (reference sequence). CDR3 amino acids: CASSQVGRGTEAFF. In DNA, the CDR3 is TGTGCCAGCAGCCAAGTGGGCCGTGGAACTGAAGCTTTCTTT.

This clonotype was seen at least ten times. The chain employs TRBV7-8 and TRBJ2-5, with 8 positions matching TRBD2. CDR3 length: 18 residues. J lost 0 bases, V lost 2 bases, and 11 bases had no gene match. CDR1 SGHVS and CDR2 FQNEAQ come from the germline V gene. The CDR3 here is CASSLTPIAGRYQETQYF. CDR3 DNA: TGTGCCAGCAGCTTAACCCCGATAGCGGGGAGGTACCAAGAGACCCAGTACTTC.

This clonotype showed up many times. The V call is TRBV6-1, the J call TRBJ2-7; the D gene is possibly TRBD2 (6 bases). Germline-derived CDR1 and CDR2 are MNHNS and SASEGT. The CDR3 runs 17 residues. Between the trimmed V and J ends, which lost 0 bases and 3 bases, there was a span of 18 bases. The CDR3 protein is CASSEAPTSQGNYEQYF. Here the CDR3 DNA reads TGTGCCAGCAGTGAAGCTCCTACTAGCCAGGGAAACTACGAGCAGTACTTC.

The rearrangement uses TRBV6-5 and TRBJ1-2; possibly TRBD1 for D (5 bases). The CDR3 has 17 residues. Germline values: CDR1 MNHEY, CDR2 SVGAGI. Between the trimmed V and J ends, which lost 1 base and 2 bases, there was a span of 17 bases. DNA of the CDR3: TGTGCCAGCAGTTACTTACAACCGGGACCCTTAAACTATGGCTACACCTTC. Its protein product is CASSYLQPGPLNYGYTF.

This chain joins TRBV20-1 and TRBJ1-2; 7 bases fit TRBD1. The CDR3 has 15 amino acids. Looked up from germline, CDR1 is DFQATT and CDR2 is SNEGSKA (reference sequence). Trimming cost V 2 bases and J 5 bases; bases outside gene matches: 11. The CDR3 DNA is TGCAGTGCTAGAAACCTCGGGGACAGCTGGTATGGCTACACCTTC. It encodes CSARNLGDSWYGYTF.

This clonotype has a handful of counts. The chain carries TRBV6-5 and TRBJ2-7, with D maybe TRBD1 (6 bases). This CDR3 region has 13 residues. Germline CDR1 reads MNHEY; CDR2 reads SVGAGI. The CDR3 sequence is CVSAARGTYEQYF. The CDR3 region has the DNA TGTGTTTCGGCGGCCAGGGGAACCTACGAGCAGTACTTC.

In this sample, this clonotype turned up many times. The genes are TRBV7-8 and TRBJ1-5, with 7 nucleotides matching TRBD1. The J segment lost 0 bases and the V segment lost 4 bases, leaving 3 bases of the junction unmatched. Germline-derived CDR1 and CDR2 are SGHVS and FQNEAQ. The CDR3 length is 15 residues. The CDR3 protein is CASSSDRYSNQPQHF. CDR3 bases: TGTGCCAGCAGCTCGGACAGGTATAGCAATCAGCCCCAGCATTTT.

V usage is TRBV9 and J usage is TRBJ1-2, with D possibly being TRBD1 (5 bases). The CDR3 has 15 residues. Germline CDR1 is SGDLS and CDR2 is YYNGEE. Trimming cost V 0 bases and J 0 bases, with 9 bases left between them. CDR3 residues: CASSVDGGTNYGYTF. CDR3 DNA sequence: TGTGCCAGCAGCGTAGATGGGGGAACTAACTATGGCTACACCTTC.

This clonotype was counted once. CDR3 sequence reads: CASSHGTYGYTF. The CDR3 region has the DNA TGTGCCAGCAGTCACGGGACCTATGGCTACACCTTC. V is TRBV6-5 and J is TRBJ1-2; D perhaps matches TRBD1 (5 bases). The CDR3 runs to 12 residues. Germline V lookup: CDR1 MNHEY, CDR2 SVGAGI. V lost 5 bases to trimming and J lost 4 bases, with 8 bases between them.

The rearrangement links TRBV12-3 or TRBV12-4 to TRBJ2-5; 11 bases are a match to TRBD2. This CDR3 region has 16 residues. With V trimmed by 6 bases and J by 5 bases, 11 bases remained unmatched. The CDR3 is CASSRILAGGRETQYF. The DNA for the CDR3 is TGTGCCAGCAGCCGGATTCTAGCGGGGGGTCGGGAGACCCAGTACTTC.

This clonotype was observed a few times. The rearrangement links TRBV7-2 to TRBJ2-3; possibly TRBD1 for D (5 bases). Germline assignment: CDR1 SGHTA and CDR2 FQGNSA. This CDR3 spans 17 amino acids. The V gene lost 2 bases and the J gene lost 2 bases, with 17 bases spanning the gap. The CDR3 sequence is CASSLMWGRNPTDTQYF. In DNA form, the CDR3 reads TGTGCCAGCAGCTTAATGTGGGGCCGTAACCCCACAGATACGCAGTATTTT. The full variable domain, completed using reference TRBV7-2 and TRBJ2-3, is GAGVSQSPSNKVTEKGKDVELRCDPISGHTALYWYRQSLGQGLEFLIYFQGNSAPDKSGLPSDRFSAERTGGSVSTLTIQRTQQEDSAVYLCASSLMWGRNPTDTQYFGPGTRLTVL.

This clonotype appeared many times. V usage is TRBV7-2 and J usage is TRBJ2-7; tentatively, D is TRBD1 (5 bases). Germline CDR1 SGHTA, CDR2 FQGNSA. V was cut by 1 base and J by 3 bases, with 10 bases left in between. This CDR3 is 14 amino acids long. CDR3: CASSLDLQVYEQYF. The CDR3 coding sequence is TGTGCCAGCAGCTTAGACTTACAGGTCTACGAGCAGTACTTC.

In nucleotides, the CDR3 is TGTGCCAGCAGCAACGGACGGCAAGAGACCCAGTACTTC. Protein sequence: CASSNGRQETQYF. V and J are TRBV7-9 and TRBJ2-5; D gene ambiguous. V lost 5 bases, J lost 2 bases, and 9 bases lay in between. In germline, CDR1 is SEHNR, CDR2 FQNEAQ (reference sequence). CDR3 length: 13 amino acids.

This clonotype was counted a few times. This chain joins TRBV5-1 and TRBJ2-1, with TRBD2 matching over 15 bases. The J segment lost 8 bases and the V segment lost 0 bases, leaving 9 bases of the junction unmatched. The CDR3 has 18 amino acids. Per germline, CDR1 SGHRS and CDR2 YFSETQ. CDR3 loop: CASSLAPGLAGGGDEQFF. In DNA, the CDR3 is TGCGCCAGCAGCTTGGCCCCGGGACTAGCGGGGGGTGGGGATGAGCAGTTCTTC.

The rearrangement joins TRBV3-1 to TRBJ2-1; the D is unclear. CDR3 size: 15 residues. CDR1 and CDR2 (germline): LGHDT, YNNKEL (reference sequence). V lost 5 bases and J 8 bases, leaving 19 bases between the germline ends. Here the CDR3 reads CASSSGKPSEDEQFF. The CDR3 coding sequence is TGTGCCAGCAGCTCGGGCAAGCCCTCCGAGGATGAGCAGTTCTTC.

The V gene is TRBV6-2 or TRBV6-3, the J gene TRBJ2-3; the match to TRBD1 covers 8 bases. The CDR3 totals 15 residues. CDR1 is MNHEY and CDR2 is SVGEGT in the germline V gene. After removal of 4 bases from V and 2 bases from J, the junction contained 5 bases not matched to a gene. DNA for the CDR3: TGTGCCAGCAGTTGGACAGGGCGTCCCACAGATACGCAGTATTTT. Amino acid sequence: CASSWTGRPTDTQYF.

This chain uses TRBV6-6 with TRBJ2-7; D remains ambiguous. The V end lost 5 bases, the J end lost 1 base, and 9 bases lay between the germline ends. The CDR3 covers 13 residues. From germline, CDR1 is MNHNY and CDR2 SVGAGI (reference sequence). The CDR3 protein is CASSQLPSYEQYV. The CDR3 nucleotides read TGTGCCAGCAGTCAACTTCCTTCCTACGAGCAGTACGTC.

This rearrangement joins TRBV25-1 to TRBJ2-1, with D uncertain. Germline loops: CDR1 MGHDK, CDR2 SYGVNS. The CDR3 consists of 13 residues. V gave up 1 base and J gave up 6 bases, with 7 bases separating them. Here the CDR3 reads CASSEFGINEQFF. The CDR3 bases are TGTGCCAGCAGTGAATTCGGCATCAATGAGCAGTTCTTC.

In regard to this clonotype: Germline and junction disagree at one end, which may indicate a read error. The genes are TRBV6-6 and TRBJ1-1; 8 nucleotides line up with TRBD1. The germline V gene encodes CDR1 MNHNY and CDR2 SVGAGI (reference sequence). The CDR3 is made up of 14 amino acids. The CDR3 nucleotides read TGCGCCAGCAACCCCACAGGGGGAAACACTGAAGCTTTCTTT. Its protein is CASNPTGGNTEAFF.

J is TRBJ1-2 and V is TRBV5-6, with D perhaps matching TRBD1 (5 bases). The CDR3 loop spans 17 amino acids. Germline lookup yields CDR1 SGHDT and CDR2 YYEEEE. With 3 bases removed from V and 4 bases from J, the gap between germline ends came to 22 bases. For the CDR3, the DNA is TGTGCCAGCAGCTCGACGACCGGGGCAGAGGCAAGCTATGGCTACACCTTC. Amino acids: CASSSTTGAEASYGYTF.

The gene calls are TRBV28 and TRBJ1-6; perhaps TRBD1 as D (6 bases). The V gene's germline CDR1 is MDHEN and CDR2 SYDVKM. The CDR3 covers 13 residues. V lost 6 bases, J lost 7 bases, and 10 bases lay in between. The CDR3 coding sequence is TGTGCCAGCAGGGGGGCAGTAAATTCACCCCTCCACTTT. It translates to CASRGAVNSPLHF.